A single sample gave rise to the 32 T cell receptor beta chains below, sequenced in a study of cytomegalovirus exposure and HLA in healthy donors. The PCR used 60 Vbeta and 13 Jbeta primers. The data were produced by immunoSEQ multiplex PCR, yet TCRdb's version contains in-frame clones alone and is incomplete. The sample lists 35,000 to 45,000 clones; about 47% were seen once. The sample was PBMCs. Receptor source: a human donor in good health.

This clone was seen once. The CDR3 DNA reads as TGCGCCAGCAGCTTGGCCGGGAACCCGAATGAAAAACTGTTTTTT. It codes for CASSLAGNPNEKLFF. This chain links TRBV5-1 with TRBJ1-4; D is uncertain. Germline CDR1 SGHRS, CDR2 YFSETQ. The CDR3 loop spans 15 amino acids. V lost 0 bases and J 5 bases, leaving 11 bases between the germline ends.

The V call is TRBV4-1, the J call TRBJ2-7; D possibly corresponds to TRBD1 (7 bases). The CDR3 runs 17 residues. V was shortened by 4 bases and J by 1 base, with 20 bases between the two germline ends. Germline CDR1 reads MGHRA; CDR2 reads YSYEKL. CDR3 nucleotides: TGCGCCAGCAGCCTCCGGAGGGGGGACAGAGATTCCTACGAGCAGTACTTC. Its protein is CASSLRRGDRDSYEQYF.

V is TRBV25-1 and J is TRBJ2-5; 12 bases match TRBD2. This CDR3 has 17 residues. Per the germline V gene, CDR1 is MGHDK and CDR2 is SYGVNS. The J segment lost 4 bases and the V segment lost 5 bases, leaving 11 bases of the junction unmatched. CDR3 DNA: TGTGCCAGCAGTACAAAACGGACTAGCGGGAACACAGAGACCCAGTACTTC. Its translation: CASSTKRTSGNTETQYF.

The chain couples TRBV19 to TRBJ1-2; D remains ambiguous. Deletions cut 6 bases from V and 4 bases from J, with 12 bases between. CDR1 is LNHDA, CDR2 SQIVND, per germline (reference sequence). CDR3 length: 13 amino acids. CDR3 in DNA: TGTGCCAGTAGCTTAGACATCTCCTATGGCTACACCTTC. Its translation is CASSLDISYGYTF.

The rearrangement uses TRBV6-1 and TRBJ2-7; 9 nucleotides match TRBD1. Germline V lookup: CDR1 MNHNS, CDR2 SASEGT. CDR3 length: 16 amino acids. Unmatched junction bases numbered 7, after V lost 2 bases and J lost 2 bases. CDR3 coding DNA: TGTGCCAGCAGTGAACCCGGACAGGGGACCCCCTACGAGCAGTACTTC. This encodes CASSEPGQGTPYEQYF.

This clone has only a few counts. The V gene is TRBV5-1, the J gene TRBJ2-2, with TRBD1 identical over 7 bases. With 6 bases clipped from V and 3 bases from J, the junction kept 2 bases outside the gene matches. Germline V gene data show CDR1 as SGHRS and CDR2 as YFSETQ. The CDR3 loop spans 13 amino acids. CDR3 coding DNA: TGCGCCAGCAACAGGGGCGACACCGGGGAGCTGTTTTTT. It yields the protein CASNRGDTGELFF.

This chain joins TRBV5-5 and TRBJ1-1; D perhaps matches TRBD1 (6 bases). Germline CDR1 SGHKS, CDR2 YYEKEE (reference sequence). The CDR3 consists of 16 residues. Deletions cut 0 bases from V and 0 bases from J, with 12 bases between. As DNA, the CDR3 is TGTGCCAGCAGCTTGGTGGCAGGGGCCATGAACACTGAAGCTTTCTTT. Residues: CASSLVAGAMNTEAFF.

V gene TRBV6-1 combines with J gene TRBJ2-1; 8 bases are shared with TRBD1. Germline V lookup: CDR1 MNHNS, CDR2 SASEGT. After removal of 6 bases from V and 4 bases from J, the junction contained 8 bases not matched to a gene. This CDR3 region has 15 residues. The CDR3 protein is CASRAQGGLYNEQFF. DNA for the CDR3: TGTGCCAGCAGGGCACAGGGGGGCCTTTACAATGAGCAGTTCTTC.

CDR3 coding DNA: TGCGCCAGCAAGGGCGACTACTGGGACAGCGCGGGAGGGGAGCTGTTTTTT. Amino acids: CASKGDYWDSAGGELFF. This chain links TRBV5-1 with TRBJ2-2; D perhaps matches TRBD1 (7 bases). This CDR3 is 17 amino acids long. CDR1 is SGHRS and CDR2 is YFSETQ in the germline V gene. The germline V and J ends were trimmed by 6 bases and 8 bases, with 26 bases remaining between them.

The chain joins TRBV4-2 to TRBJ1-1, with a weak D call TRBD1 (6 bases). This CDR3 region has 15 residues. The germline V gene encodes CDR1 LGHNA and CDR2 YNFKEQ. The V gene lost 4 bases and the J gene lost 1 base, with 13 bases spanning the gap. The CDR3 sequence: CASSPDRFQNTEAFF. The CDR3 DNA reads TGTGCCAGCAGCCCAGACAGGTTCCAGAACACTGAAGCTTTCTTT.

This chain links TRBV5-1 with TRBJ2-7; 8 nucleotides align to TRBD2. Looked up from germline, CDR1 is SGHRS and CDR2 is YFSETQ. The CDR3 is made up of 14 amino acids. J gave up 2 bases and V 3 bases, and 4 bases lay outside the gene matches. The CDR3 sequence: CASSYGREPYEQYF. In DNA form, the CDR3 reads TGCGCCAGCAGCTACGGGAGGGAACCCTACGAGCAGTACTTC.

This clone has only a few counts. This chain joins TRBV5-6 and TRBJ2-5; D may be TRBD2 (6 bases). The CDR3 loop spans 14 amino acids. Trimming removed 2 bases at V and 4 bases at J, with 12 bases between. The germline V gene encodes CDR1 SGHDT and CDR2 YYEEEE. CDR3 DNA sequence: TGTGCCAGCAGCTTTAGGAGGGAGAGAGAGACCCAGTACTTC. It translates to CASSFRRERETQYF.

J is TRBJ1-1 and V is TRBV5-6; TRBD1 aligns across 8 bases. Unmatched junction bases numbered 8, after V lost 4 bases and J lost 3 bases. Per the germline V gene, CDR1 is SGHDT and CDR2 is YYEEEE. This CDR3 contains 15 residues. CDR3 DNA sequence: TGTGCCAGCAGCCCCAGGGGGCGCGGGTACACTGAAGCTTTCTTT. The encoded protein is CASSPRGRGYTEAFF.

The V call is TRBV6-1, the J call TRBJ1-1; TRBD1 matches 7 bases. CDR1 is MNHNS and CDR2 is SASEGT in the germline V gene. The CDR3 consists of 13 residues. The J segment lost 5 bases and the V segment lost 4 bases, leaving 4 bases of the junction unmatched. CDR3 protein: CASSGPRGTEAFF. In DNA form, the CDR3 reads TGTGCCAGCAGTGGCCCCAGGGGGACTGAAGCTTTCTTT.

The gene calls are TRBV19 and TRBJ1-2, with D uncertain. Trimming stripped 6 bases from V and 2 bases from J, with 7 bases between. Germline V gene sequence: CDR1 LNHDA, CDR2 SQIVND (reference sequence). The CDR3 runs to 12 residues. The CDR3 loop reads CASRSVNYGYTF. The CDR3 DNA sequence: TGTGCCAGTAGATCAGTGAACTATGGCTACACCTTC.

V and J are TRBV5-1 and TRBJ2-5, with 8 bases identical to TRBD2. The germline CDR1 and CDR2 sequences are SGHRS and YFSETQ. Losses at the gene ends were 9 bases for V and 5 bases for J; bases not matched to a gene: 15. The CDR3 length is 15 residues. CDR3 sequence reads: CATTQGSGNEETQYF. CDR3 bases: TGCGCCACCACCCAGGGTAGCGGGAATGAGGAGACCCAGTACTTC.

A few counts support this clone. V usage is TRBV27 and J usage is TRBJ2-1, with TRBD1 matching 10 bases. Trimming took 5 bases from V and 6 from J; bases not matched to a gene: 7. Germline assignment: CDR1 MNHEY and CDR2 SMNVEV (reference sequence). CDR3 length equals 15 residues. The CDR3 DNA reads TGTGCCAGCAGTAACCGGGACAGGGGATCCAATGAGCAGTTCTTC. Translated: CASSNRDRGSNEQFF.

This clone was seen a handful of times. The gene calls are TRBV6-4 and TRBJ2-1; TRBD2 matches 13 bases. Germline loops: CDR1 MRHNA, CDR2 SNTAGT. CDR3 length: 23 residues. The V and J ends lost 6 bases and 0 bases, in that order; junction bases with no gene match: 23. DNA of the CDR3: TGTGCCAGCAGAGACCCTGGACTAGCGGGAGATCACAATACCCTTATCTCCTACAATGAGCAGTTCTTC. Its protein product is CASRDPGLAGDHNTLISYNEQFF.

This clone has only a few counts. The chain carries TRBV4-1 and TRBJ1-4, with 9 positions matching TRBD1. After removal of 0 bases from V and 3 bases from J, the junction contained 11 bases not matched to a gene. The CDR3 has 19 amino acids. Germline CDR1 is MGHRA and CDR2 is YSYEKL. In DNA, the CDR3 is TGCGCCAGCAGCCAAGATCGAGGGACAGGGTTTTCGGCTAATGAAAAACTGTTTTTT. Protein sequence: CASSQDRGTGFSANEKLFF.

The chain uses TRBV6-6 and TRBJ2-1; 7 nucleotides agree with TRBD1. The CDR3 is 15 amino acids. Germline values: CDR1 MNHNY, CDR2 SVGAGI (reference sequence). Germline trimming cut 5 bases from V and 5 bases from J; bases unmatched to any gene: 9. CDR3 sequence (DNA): TGTGCCAGCAGTCGAAAAGGGACAGCCGACAATGAGCAGTTCTTC. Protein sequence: CASSRKGTADNEQFF.

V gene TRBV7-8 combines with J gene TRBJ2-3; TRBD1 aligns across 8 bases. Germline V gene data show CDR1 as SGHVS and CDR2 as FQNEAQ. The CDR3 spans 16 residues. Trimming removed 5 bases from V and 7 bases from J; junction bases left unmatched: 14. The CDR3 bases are TGTGCCAGCAGCGCCAGGACAGGGAATACTCTCCATACGCAGTATTTT. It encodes CASSARTGNTLHTQYF.

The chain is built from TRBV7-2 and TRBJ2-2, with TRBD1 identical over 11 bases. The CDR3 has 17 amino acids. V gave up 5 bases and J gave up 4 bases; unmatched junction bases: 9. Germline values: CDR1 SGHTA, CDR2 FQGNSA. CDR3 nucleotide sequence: TGTGCCAGCAGCCTCCGGGACAGGGGGTCGGGCACCGGGGAGCTGTTTTTT. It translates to CASSLRDRGSGTGELFF.

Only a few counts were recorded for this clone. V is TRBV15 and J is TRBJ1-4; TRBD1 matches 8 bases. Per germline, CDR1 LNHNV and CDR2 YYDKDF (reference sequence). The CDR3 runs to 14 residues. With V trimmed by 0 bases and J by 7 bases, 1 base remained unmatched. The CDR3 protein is CATSRDRGLEKLFF. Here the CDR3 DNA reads TGTGCCACCAGCAGAGACAGGGGGCTTGAAAAACTGTTTTTT.

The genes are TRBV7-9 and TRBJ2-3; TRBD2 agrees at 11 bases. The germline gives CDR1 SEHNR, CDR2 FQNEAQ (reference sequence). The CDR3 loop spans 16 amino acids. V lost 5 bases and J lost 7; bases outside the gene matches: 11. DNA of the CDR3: TGTGCCAGCAGCACCAATAGCGGGAGGGGACAATATACGCAGTATTTT. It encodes CASSTNSGRGQYTQYF.

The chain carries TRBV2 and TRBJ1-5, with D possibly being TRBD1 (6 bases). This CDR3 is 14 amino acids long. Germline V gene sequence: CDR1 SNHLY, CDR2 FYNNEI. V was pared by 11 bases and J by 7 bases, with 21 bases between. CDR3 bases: TGTGCCTCCGGGAGGGGGAGTGGTCGGCAGCCCCAGCATTTT. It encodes CASGRGSGRQPQHF.

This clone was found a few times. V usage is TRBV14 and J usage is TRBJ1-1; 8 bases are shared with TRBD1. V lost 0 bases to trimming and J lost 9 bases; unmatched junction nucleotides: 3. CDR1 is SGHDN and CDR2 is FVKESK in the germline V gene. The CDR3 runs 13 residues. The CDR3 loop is CASSQDRTGKAFF. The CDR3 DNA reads TGTGCCAGCAGCCAAGACCGGACAGGGAAAGCTTTCTTT.

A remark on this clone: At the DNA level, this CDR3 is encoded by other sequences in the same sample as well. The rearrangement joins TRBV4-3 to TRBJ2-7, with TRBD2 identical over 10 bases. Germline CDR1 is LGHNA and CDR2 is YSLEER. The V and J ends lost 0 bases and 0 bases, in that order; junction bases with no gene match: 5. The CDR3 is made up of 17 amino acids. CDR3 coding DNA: TGCGCCAGCAGCCAAGATCTAGGACTAGCGGCCTCCTACGAGCAGTACTTC. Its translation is CASSQDLGLAASYEQYF.

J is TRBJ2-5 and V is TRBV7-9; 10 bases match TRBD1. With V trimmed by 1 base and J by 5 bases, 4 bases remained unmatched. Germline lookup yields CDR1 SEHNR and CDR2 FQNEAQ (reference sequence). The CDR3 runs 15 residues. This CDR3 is CASSLETGGVETQYF. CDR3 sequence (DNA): TGTGCCAGCAGCTTAGAGACAGGGGGCGTCGAGACCCAGTACTTC. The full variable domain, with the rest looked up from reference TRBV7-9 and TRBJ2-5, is DTGVSQNPRHKITKRGQNVTFRCDPISEHNRLYWYRQTLGQGPEFLTYFQNEAQLEKSRLLSDRFSAERPKGSFSTLEIQRTEQGDSAMYLCASSLETGGVETQYFGPGTRLLVL.

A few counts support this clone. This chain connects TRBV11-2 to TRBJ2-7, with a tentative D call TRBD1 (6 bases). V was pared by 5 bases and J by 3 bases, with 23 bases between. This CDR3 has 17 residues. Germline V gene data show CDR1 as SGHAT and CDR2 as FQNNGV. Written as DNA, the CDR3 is TGTGCCAGCAGCCCATCCCGAGCCACAGGGCTCGGCTACGAGCAGTACTTC. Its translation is CASSPSRATGLGYEQYF.

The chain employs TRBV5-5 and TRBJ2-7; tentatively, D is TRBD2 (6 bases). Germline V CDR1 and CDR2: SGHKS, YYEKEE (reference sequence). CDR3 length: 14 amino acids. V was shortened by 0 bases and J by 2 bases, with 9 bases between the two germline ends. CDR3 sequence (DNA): TGTGCCAGCAGCTTGGTCTCGGGGGCCTACGAGCAGTACTTC. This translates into CASSLVSGAYEQYF.

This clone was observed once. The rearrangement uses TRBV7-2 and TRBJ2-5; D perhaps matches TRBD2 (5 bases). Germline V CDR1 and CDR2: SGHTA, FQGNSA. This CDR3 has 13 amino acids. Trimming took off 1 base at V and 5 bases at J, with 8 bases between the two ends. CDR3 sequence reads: CASSLGEKETQYF. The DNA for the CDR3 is TGTGCCAGCAGCTTAGGGGAGAAGGAGACCCAGTACTTC.

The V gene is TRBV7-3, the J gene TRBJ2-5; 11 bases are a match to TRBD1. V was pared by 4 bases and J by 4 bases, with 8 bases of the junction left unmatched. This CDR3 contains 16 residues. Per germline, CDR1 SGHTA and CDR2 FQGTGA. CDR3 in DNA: TGTGCCAGCAGCTCCGGACAGGGGGCGGTTGGAGAGACCCAGTACTTC. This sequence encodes CASSSGQGAVGETQYF. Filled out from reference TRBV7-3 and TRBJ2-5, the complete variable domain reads GAGVSQTPSNKVTEKGKYVELRCDPISGHTALYWYRQSLGQGPEFLIYFQGTGAADDSGLPNDRFFAVRPEGSVSTLKIQRTERGDSAVYLCASSSGQGAVGETQYFGPGTRLLVL.